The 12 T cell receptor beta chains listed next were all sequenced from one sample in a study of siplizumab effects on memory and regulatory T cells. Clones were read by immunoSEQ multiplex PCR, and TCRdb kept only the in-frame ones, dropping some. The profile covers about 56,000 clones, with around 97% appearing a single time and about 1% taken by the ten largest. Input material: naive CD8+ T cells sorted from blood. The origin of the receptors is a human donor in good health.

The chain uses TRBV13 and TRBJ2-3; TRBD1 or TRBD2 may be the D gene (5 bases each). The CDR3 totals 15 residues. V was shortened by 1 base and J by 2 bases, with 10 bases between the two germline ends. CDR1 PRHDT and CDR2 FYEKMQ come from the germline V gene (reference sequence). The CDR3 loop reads CASSLVPGHTDTQYF. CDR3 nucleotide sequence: TGTGCCAGCAGCTTAGTTCCGGGGCACACAGATACGCAGTATTTT.

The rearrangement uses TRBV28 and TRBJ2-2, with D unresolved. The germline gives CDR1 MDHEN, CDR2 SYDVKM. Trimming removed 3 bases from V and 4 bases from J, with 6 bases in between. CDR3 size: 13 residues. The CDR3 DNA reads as TGTGCCAGCAGTTTTTATCGCACCGGGGAGCTGTTTTTT. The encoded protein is CASSFYRTGELFF.

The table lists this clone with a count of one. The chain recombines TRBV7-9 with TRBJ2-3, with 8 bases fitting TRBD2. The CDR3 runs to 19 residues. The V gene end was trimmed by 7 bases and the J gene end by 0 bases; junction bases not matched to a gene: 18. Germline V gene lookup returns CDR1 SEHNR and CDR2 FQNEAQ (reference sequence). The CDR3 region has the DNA TGTGCCAGCACCCCACGAGGGCTAGCGGGTGGATCTAGCACAGATACGCAGTATTTT. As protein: CASTPRGLAGGSSTDTQYF.

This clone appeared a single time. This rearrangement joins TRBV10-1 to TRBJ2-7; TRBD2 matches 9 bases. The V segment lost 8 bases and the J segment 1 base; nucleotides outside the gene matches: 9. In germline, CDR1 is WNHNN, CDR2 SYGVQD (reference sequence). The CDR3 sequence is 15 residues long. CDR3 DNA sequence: TGCGCCAGCCCCCGGTATAGCGGGGGTTCCTACGAGCAGTACTTC. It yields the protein CASPRYSGGSYEQYF.

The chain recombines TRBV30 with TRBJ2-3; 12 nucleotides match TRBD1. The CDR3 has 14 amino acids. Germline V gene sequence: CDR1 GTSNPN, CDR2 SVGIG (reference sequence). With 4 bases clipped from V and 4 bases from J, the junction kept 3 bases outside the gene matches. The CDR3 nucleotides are TGTGCCTGGACCGGGACAGGGGGCGCAGATACGCAGTATTTT. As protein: CAWTGTGGADTQYF.

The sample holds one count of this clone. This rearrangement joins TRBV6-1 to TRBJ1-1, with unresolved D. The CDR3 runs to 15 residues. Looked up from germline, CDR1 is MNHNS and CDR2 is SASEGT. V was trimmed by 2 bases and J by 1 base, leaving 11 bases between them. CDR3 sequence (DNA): TGTGCCAGCAGTGAACTCCCTCAGGAGAACACTGAAGCTTTCTTT. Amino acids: CASSELPQENTEAFF.

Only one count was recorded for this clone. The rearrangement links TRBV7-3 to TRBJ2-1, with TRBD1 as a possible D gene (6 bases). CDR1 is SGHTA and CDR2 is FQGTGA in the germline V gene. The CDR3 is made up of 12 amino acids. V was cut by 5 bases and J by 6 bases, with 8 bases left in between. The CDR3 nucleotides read TGTGCCAGCAGCCCAGGGGCCAATGAGCAGTTCTTC. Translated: CASSPGANEQFF.

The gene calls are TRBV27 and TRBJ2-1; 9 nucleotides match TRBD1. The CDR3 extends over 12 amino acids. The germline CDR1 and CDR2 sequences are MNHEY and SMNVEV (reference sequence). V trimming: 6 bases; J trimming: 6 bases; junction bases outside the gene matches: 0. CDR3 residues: CASRDRGNEQFF. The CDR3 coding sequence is TGTGCCAGCAGGGACAGGGGCAATGAGCAGTTCTTC.

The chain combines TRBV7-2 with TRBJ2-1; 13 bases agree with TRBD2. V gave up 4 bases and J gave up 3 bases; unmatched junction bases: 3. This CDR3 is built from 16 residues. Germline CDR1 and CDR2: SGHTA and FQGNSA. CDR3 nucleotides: TGTGCCAGCAGCTGGGGGACTAGCGGGAACTACAATGAGCAGTTCTTC. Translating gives CASSWGTSGNYNEQFF.

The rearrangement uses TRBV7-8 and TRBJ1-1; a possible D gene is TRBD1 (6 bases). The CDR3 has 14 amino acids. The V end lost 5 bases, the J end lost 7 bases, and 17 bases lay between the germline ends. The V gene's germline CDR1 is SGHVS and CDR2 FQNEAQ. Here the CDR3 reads CASSLGAGYGEAFF. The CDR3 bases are TGTGCCAGCAGCCTGGGGGCAGGGTATGGTGAAGCTTTCTTT.

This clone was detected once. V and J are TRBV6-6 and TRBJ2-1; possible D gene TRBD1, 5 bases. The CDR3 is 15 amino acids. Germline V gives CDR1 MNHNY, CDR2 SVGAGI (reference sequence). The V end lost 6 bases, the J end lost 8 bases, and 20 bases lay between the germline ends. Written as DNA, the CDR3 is TGTGCCAGCAGCCCACCCGACAGTTCTTTCGATGAGCAGTTCTTC. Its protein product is CASSPPDSSFDEQFF.

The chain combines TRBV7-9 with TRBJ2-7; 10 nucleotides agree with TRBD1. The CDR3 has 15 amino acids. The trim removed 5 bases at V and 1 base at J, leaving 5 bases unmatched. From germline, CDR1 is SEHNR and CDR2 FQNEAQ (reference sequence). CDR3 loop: CASSPDRGLSYEQYF. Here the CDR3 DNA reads TGTGCCAGCAGCCCAGACAGGGGGCTATCCTACGAGCAGTACTTC.